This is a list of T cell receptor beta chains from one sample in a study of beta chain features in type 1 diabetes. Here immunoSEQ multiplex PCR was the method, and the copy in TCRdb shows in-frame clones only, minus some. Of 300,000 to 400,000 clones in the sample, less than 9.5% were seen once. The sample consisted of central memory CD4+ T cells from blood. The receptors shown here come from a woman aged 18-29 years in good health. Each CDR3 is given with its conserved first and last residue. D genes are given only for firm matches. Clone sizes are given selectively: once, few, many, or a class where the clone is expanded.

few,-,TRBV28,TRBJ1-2,TGTGCCAGCAGCATGGACGGGTACTATGGCTACACCTTC,CASSMDGYYGYTF
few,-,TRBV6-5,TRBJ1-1,TGTGCCAGCAGGCCCCCTACAGTACGAACTGAAGCTTTCTTT,CASRPPTVRTEAFF
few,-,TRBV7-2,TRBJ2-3,TGTGCCAGCAGCTTAGGAAGCGGGTTTAGCACAGATACGCAGTATTTT,CASSLGSGFSTDTQYF
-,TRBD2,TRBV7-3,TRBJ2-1,TGTGCCAGCAGCTTAATTTCGGCTAGCGGCAATGAGCAGTTCTTC,CASSLISASGNEQFF
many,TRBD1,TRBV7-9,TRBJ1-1,TGTGCCAGCAGCACTACACAGGGGACTGAAGCTTTCTTT,CASSTTQGTEAFF
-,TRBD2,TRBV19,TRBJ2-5,TGTGCCAGTTCTACTAGCGGGAGTTTTCGAGAGACCCAGTACTTC,CASSTSGSFRETQYF
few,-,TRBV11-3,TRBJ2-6,TGTGCCAGCAGCTTGACATCTGGGGCCAACGTCCTGACTTTC,CASSLTSGANVLTF
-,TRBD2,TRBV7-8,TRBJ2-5,TGTGCCAGCAGCTTCGGCCCTAGCGGACAAGAGACCCAGTACTTC,CASSFGPSGQETQYF
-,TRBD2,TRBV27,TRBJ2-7,TGTGCCAGCAGGAGGCCTCTAGCGGGAGGGCTCGACGAGCAGTACTTC,CASRRPLAGGLDEQYF
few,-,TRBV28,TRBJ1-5,TGTGCCAGTCGGGGGGCGAGTCGCAATCAGCCCCAGCATTTT,CASRGASRNQPQHF
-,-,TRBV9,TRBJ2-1,TGTGCCAGCAGCGTAGCAGGGACGTCCTACAATGAGCAGTTCTTC,CASSVAGTSYNEQFF
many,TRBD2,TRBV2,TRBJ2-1,TGTGCCAGCAGAGCTACTAGCGCAACCTACAATGAGCAGTTCTTC,CASRATSATYNEQFF
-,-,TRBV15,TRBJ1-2,TGTGCCACCAGCAGAGATGCGGCAGGGGTCTATGGCTACACCTTC,CATSRDAAGVYGYTF
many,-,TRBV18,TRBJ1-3,TGTGCCAGCTCACCACATCCTGCCGGCTCTGGAAACACCATATATTTT,CASSPHPAGSGNTIYF
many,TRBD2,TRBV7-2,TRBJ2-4,TGTGCCAGCAGCTTTACAGCGGGGCTAGACATTCAGTACTTC,CASSFTAGLDIQYF
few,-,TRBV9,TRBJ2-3,TGTGCCAGCAGCCCACGTATCAGGGGAGGCACAGATACGCAGTATTTT,CASSPRIRGGTDTQYF
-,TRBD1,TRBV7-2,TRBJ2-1,TGTGCCAGCAGCTTAGCCGGGACAGGGGCCTACAATGAGCAGTTCTTC,CASSLAGTGAYNEQFF
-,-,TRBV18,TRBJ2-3,TGTGCCAGCTCACCCGACCAGGGGTACACAGATACGCAGTATTTT,CASSPDQGYTDTQYF
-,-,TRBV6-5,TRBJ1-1,TGTGCCAGCAGGCCCACAGGATCGGGGCTCACTGAAGCTTTCTTT,CASRPTGSGLTEAFF
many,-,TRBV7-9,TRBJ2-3,TGTGCCAGCAGCTTAGGGACTACCGCAGATACGCAGTATTTT,CASSLGTTADTQYF